This T cell receptor beta chain was captured by sequencing in a study of shared clonotypes between healthy human individuals. This CDR3 comprises 15 residues. The V end lost 3 bases, the J end lost 5 bases, and 16 bases lay between the germline ends. Germline-derived CDR1 and CDR2 are MDHEN and SYDVKM. Adult donors, all healthy and HIV-negative, had no recent acute infections or vaccinations. Every donor was a Caucasian adult from Nashville, Tennessee. PCR replicates from unsorted PBMC used roughly 300 ng DNA, and this amount was some 30,000 T cell genomes. Unsorted PBMC DNA was run through sequencing on ten immunoSEQ deep assay plates. Generated by immunoSEQ multiplex PCR, the TCRdb table keeps only in-frame clones and is missing some. The sample carries about 510,000 clones, 70% to 80% recorded once.

Sequenced material: PBMCs. The clonotype comes from a woman aged 35 to 49 in good health. Some clones in this sample may be carry-over from other donors' samples. This chain joins TRBV28 and TRBJ1-2, with D tentatively TRBD1 (5 bases). CDR3 bases: TGTGCCAGCAGTTTGACAGCCACGGAGCATTATGGCTACACCTTC. Amino acids: CASSLTATEHYGYTF.